A selection of T cell receptor beta chains follows, all from one sample in a study of OX40 agonist ivuxolimab in advanced cancers. The method was immunoSEQ multiplex PCR; TCRdb's version includes in-frame clones alone and lacks a portion of them. This table holds about 79,000 clones, 92% found once. The source was CD4+ or CD8+ T cells sorted from blood, collected in a trial of the OX40 agonist ivuxolimab. The origin of the receptors is an adult with an advanced solid tumor such as melanoma, head and neck, liver or kidney cancer. The CDR3 runs from the conserved cysteine through the conserved F or W. The D gene is left open where the match is weak. Size tells how often a clone was seen (once, few, many) or the class of an expanded clone, and some rows leave it out.

D,V,size,J,DNA,CDR3
-,TRBV6-6,once,TRBJ2-2,TGTGCCAGCAGCCAAGGAGACGCACACCACACCGGGGAGCTGTTTTTT,CASSQGDAHHTGELFF
-,TRBV5-4,-,TRBJ1-1,TGTGCCAGCAGCTTGCAAGGGAAACGGACTGAAGCTTTCTTT,CASSLQGKRTEAFF
TRBD1,TRBV6-5,-,TRBJ1-5,TGTGCCAGCAGTCCCCGCCCAGGGGGAGGCGAGCCCCAGCATTTT,CASSPRPGGGEPQHF
-,TRBV19,-,TRBJ2-1,TGTGCCAGTAGTACCCTGCAGGCGGGACGCAATGAGCAGTTCTTC,CASSTLQAGRNEQFF
-,TRBV30,-,TRBJ1-1,TGTGCCTGGACCGCCGACAACACTGAAGCTTTCTTT,CAWTADNTEAFF
TRBD1,TRBV5-1,-,TRBJ2-3,TGCGCCAGCAGCTTGCGACAGGGGAACACAGATACGCAGTATTTT,CASSLRQGNTDTQYF
-,TRBV7-2,once,TRBJ1-1,TGTGCCAGCAGGGGTGAGGGCTGGAAAGCTTTCTTT,CASRGEGWKAFF
TRBD1,TRBV28,-,TRBJ2-5,TGTGCCAGCAGTCGGACAGGGGTAGTGCAAGAGACCCAGTACTTC,CASSRTGVVQETQYF
-,TRBV27,-,TRBJ2-3,TGTGCCAGCAGCCCACCAGGTGAGGGGCGGCAGTATTTT,CASSPPGEGRQYF
-,TRBV9,-,TRBJ2-3,TGTGCCAGCAGCGGGCCGGGACTTGCGACAGATACGCAGTATTTT,CASSGPGLATDTQYF
-,TRBV28,-,TRBJ1-1,TGTGCCAGCAGTTTATCACAGCAGAGAGACACTGAAGCTTTCTTT,CASSLSQQRDTEAFF
-,TRBV5-1,-,TRBJ2-3,TGCGCCAGCAGCTTGGAGGGGGGCGCAGATACGCAGTATTTT,CASSLEGGADTQYF
TRBD1,TRBV19,-,TRBJ1-2,TGTGCCAGTAGTCCCGACAGGGTGCAAGGTGGCTACACCTTC,CASSPDRVQGGYTF
-,TRBV2,-,TRBJ2-3,TGTGCCAGCTGGGCAGGGTTAGGGACGCAGTATTTT,CASWAGLGTQYF
-,TRBV19,-,TRBJ1-2,TGTGCCAGTAGTACCCGCACCTATGGCTACACCTTC,CASSTRTYGYTF
-,TRBV5-5,-,TRBJ1-5,TGTGCCAGCAGCTTGGATTCGAGGGTGGGACAGCCCCAGCATTTT,CASSLDSRVGQPQHF
-,TRBV19,once,TRBJ1-1,TGTGCCAGTAGTATCACAGGGAGAAACACTGAAGCTTTCTTT,CASSITGRNTEAFF
TRBD2,TRBV7-3,-,TRBJ2-2,TGTGCCAGCAGCTTATCAACTAGCGGGACCGGGGAGCTGTTTTTT,CASSLSTSGTGELFF
-,TRBV27,-,TRBJ2-5,TGTGCCAGCAGTTTCAATGGGGTAAGGGAGACCCAGTACTTC,CASSFNGVRETQYF
-,TRBV7-6,few,TRBJ2-2,TGTGCCAGCAGCTTAGCGATGGGACTCACCGGGGAGCTGTTTTTT,CASSLAMGLTGELFF
-,TRBV11-2,-,TRBJ2-2,TGTGCCAGCAGCGTACTGAACACCGGGGAGCTGTTTTTT,CASSVLNTGELFF
TRBD1,TRBV29-1,-,TRBJ1-5,TGCAGCGTTGGGGGACAGGGAGGTCAGCCCCAGCATTTT,CSVGGQGGQPQHF
-,TRBV19,-,TRBJ1-5,TGTGCCAGTAGTCCCCCCCGACGGGTATGGCAGCCCCAGCATTTT,CASSPPRRVWQPQHF
TRBD1,TRBV28,few,TRBJ2-5,TGTGCCAGCCGGGACAGGGGGCGCCAAGAGACCCAGTACTTC,CASRDRGRQETQYF
-,TRBV4-3,-,TRBJ2-3,TGCGCCAGCAGCCAAGACACGGGGATAGATACGCAGTATTTT,CASSQDTGIDTQYF
-,TRBV7-7,-,TRBJ2-6,TGTGCTAGCAGCTATTCTCCTGGGGCCAACGTCCTGACTTTC,CASSYSPGANVLTF
TRBD2,TRBV6-4,-,TRBJ2-1,TGTGCCAGCAGTGACTCTGGGGCTAGCGGGAGTAATTATGAGCAGTTCTTC,CASSDSGASGSNYEQFF
-,TRBV28,-,TRBJ2-7,TGTGCCAGCAGTTCCCGTGGCGGGGCCTCCGAGCAGTACTTC,CASSSRGGASEQYF
-,TRBV19,few,TRBJ2-3,TGTGCTCAACTAGCCATTAGCACAGATACGCAGTATTTT,CAQLAISTDTQYF
-,TRBV5-1,-,TRBJ2-1,TGCGCCAGCAGGGATACGGGAGTGTCTTACAATGAGCAGTTCTTC,CASRDTGVSYNEQFF
TRBD1,TRBV7-2,-,TRBJ1-1,TGTGCCAGCAGCGAAGGACAGGGCCGGGGAAGGCTTGAAGCTTTCTTT,CASSEGQGRGRLEAFF
TRBD1,TRBV30,-,TRBJ1-2,TGTGCCTGGAGTACCGGGACAGGCTATGGCTACACCTTC,CAWSTGTGYGYTF
-,TRBV19,-,TRBJ2-3,TGTGCCAGTAAGGGGGGGATTGACATCACAGATACGCAGTATTTT,CASKGGIDITDTQYF
TRBD2,TRBV4-3,-,TRBJ2-3,TGCGCCAGCAGCCAAGACCCCCAGGGCGGGAGTGGAGATACGCAGTATTTT,CASSQDPQGGSGDTQYF
TRBD2,TRBV10-2,-,TRBJ2-2,TGCGCCAGCAGTGAAAGGCTAGCGGGAGTTATCACCGGGGAGCTGTTTTTT,CASSERLAGVITGELFF
TRBD1,TRBV12-5,-,TRBJ2-7,TGTGCTAGTGGTTTGGTACTCCACAGGGGGCACGAGCAGTACTTC,CASGLVLHRGHEQYF
-,TRBV28,few,TRBJ1-1,TGTGCCAGCAGGGCGGACACTGAAGCTTTCTTT,CASRADTEAFF
-,TRBV18,-,TRBJ1-4,TGTGCCAGCTCACCACTCCAGGGGTCCGGAACTAATGAAAAACTGTTTTTT,CASSPLQGSGTNEKLFF
-,TRBV6-6,-,TRBJ1-5,TGTGCCAGCAGTTACGAGGATTGGGGTAATCAGCCCCAGCATTTT,CASSYEDWGNQPQHF
TRBD1,TRBV6-1,-,TRBJ2-7,TGTGCCAGCGGGTTGACCGGGACAGGGGGCGAGCAGTACTTC,CASGLTGTGGEQYF
-,TRBV28,-,TRBJ1-1,TGTGCCGTCCGGGCGGGGGGCACTGAAGCTTTCTTT,CAVRAGGTEAFF